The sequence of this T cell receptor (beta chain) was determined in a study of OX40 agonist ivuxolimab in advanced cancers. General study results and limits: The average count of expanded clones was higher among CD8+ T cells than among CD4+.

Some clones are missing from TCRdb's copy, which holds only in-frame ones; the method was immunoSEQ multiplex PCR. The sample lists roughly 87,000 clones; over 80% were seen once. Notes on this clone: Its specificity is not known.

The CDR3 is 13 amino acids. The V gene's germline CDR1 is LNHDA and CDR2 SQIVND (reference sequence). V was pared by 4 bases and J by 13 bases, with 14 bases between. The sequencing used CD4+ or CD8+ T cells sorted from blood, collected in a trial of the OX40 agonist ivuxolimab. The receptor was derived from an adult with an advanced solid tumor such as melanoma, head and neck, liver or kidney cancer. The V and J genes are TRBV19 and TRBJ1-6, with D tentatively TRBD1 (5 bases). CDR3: CASSTGRILPLHF. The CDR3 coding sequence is TGTGCCAGTAGTACGGGACGGATTTTGCCCCTCCACTTT.